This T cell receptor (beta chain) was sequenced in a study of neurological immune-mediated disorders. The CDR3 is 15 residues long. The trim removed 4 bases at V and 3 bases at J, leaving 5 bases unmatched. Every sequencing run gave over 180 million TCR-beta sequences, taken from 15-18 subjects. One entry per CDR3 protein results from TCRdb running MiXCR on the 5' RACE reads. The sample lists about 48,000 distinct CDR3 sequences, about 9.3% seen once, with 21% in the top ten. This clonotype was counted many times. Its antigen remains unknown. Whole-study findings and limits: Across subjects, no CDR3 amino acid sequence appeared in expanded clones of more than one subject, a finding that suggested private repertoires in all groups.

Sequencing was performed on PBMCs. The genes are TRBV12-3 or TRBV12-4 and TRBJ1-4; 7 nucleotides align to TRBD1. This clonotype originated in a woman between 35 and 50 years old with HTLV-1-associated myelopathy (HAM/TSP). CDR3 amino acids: CASSSTGAANEKLFF. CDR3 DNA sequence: TGTGCCAGCAGTTCTACAGGGGCAGCTAATGAAAAACTGTTTTTT.